Listed below are T cell receptor beta chains from one sample, sequenced in a study of blood T cells in healthy people across ages. TCRdb analysed the 5' RACE reads with MiXCR anew, one entry per CDR3 protein. The repertoire holds a few hundred thousand distinct CDR3 sequences, with roughly 28% as singletons. Sequenced: blood. The receptors originated from a woman aged 70-85 years in good health. CDR3s include the opening cysteine and the closing phenylalanine or tryptophan. D genes are given only for firm matches. Clone sizes are given selectively: once, few, many, or a class where the clone is expanded.

clone_size,cdr3_length,v_call,d_call,j_call,cdr3_nt,cdr3_aa
.,14,TRBV9,.,TRBJ2-3,TGTGCCAGCAGCCCCACGGCACAGAGGGATACGCAGTATTTT,CASSPTAQRDTQYF
.,16,TRBV5-1,.,TRBJ2-5,TGCGCCAGCAGCTTGGCTTTAGACAGGTCTATCGAGACCCAGTACTTC,CASSLALDRSIETQYF
few,15,TRBV4-1,.,TRBJ2-7,TGCGCCAGCAGCCCCATTGGAGGGGACGAGGGCGAGCAGTACTTC,CASSPIGGDEGEQYF
few,14,TRBV2,.,TRBJ1-1,TGTGCCAGCAGTTCACAGGGAATGAACACTGAAGCTTTCTTT,CASSSQGMNTEAFF
few,14,TRBV20-1,TRBD2,TRBJ2-7,TGCAGTGCTAACGGGGGACTAGAAGATTACGAGCAGTACTTC,CSANGGLEDYEQYF
few,18,TRBV11-3,.,TRBJ2-3,TGTGCCAGCAGCTTAGTGGGCTGGCCAGATGCTCACAGAGATACGCAGTATTTT,CASSLVGWPDAHRDTQYF
.,17,TRBV6-1,.,TRBJ2-7,TGTGCCAGCAGCCAAGGCCTAGCGTCCTCCGACCCCTACGAGCAGTACTTC,CASSQGLASSDPYEQYF
few,15,TRBV15,TRBD1,TRBJ2-5,TGTGCCACCAGCAGGGGGACAGGGTTTTTGGAGACCCAGTACTTC,CATSRGTGFLETQYF
few,15,TRBV9,.,TRBJ2-5,TGTGCCAGCGCGAGTCGACATAATGGGCAAGAGACCCAGTACTTC,CASASRHNGQETQYF
few,13,TRBV29-1,.,TRBJ2-5,TGCAGCGGTCGGGCAGGGGATCAAGAGACCCAGTACTTC,CSGRAGDQETQYF
.,16,TRBV15,.,TRBJ1-2,TGTGCCACCAGCAGAGCCACGGGGGATCTTAACTATGGCTACACCTTC,CATSRATGDLNYGYTF
many,13,TRBV6-5,.,TRBJ2-7,TGTGCCAGCACTACCAGGGCCTCCTACGAGCAGTACTTC,CASTTRASYEQYF
.,12,TRBV6-2/TRBV6-3,.,TRBJ2-5,TGTGCCAGCTTCACCGGGCGAGAGACCCAGTACTTC,CASFTGRETQYF
.,13,TRBV12-3/TRBV12-4,.,TRBJ1-2,TGTGCCAGCAGCCGAGGGGGGGCAGGGGGCTACACCTTC,CASSRGGAGGYTF
many,13,TRBV15,.,TRBJ2-4,TGTGCCACCAGCAGAGATCTTGACAACATTCAGTACTTC,CATSRDLDNIQYF
.,16,TRBV7-2,TRBD2,TRBJ2-1,TGTGCCAGCAGCGTGTTTAGCGGGGAAGTGGTTAATGAGCAGTTCTTC,CASSVFSGEVVNEQFF